The rows below give T cell receptor beta chains drawn from one sample of a study of cytomegalovirus exposure and HLA in healthy donors. Here immunoSEQ multiplex PCR was the method, and the copy in TCRdb shows in-frame clones only, minus some. The data show about 120,000 clones, 81% seen once. Sample: PBMCs. All receptors derive from a woman aged 40 to 50 in good health and CMV-seronegative. The CDR3 runs from the conserved cysteine through the conserved F or W. D genes are given only for firm matches. The listing skips clone size in some rows; elsewhere it reads once, few, many or a size class.

CDR3 DNA: TGTGCCAGCAGCCGGGACAGTTTAAAAAACATTCAGTACTTC
CDR3 protein: CASSRDSLKNIQYF
CDR3 length: 14
clone size: NA
D gene: TRBD1
J gene: TRBJ2-4
V gene: TRBV6-1

CDR3 DNA: TGTGCCAGCAGCTACGGGACAGGGCGAAACAATGAGCAGTTCTTC
CDR3 protein: CASSYGTGRNNEQFF
CDR3 length: 15
clone size: NA
D gene: TRBD1
J gene: TRBJ2-1
V gene: TRBV11-2

CDR3 DNA: TGTGCCAGCGGCCGGGGGGTAGCGGGGCTGAGCTCCTACAATGAGCAGTTCTTC
CDR3 protein: CASGRGVAGLSSYNEQFF
CDR3 length: 18
clone size: few
D gene: TRBD2
J gene: TRBJ2-1
V gene: TRBV5-4

CDR3 DNA: TGTGCCAGCAGTGGACTAGAGACCCAGTACTTC
CDR3 protein: CASSGLETQYF
CDR3 length: 11
clone size: NA
D gene: NA
J gene: TRBJ2-5
V gene: TRBV25-1

CDR3 DNA: TGCGCCAGCAGCTTGGGCTCTACAGAGAACACCGGGGAGCTGTTTTTT
CDR3 protein: CASSLGSTENTGELFF
CDR3 length: 16
clone size: NA
D gene: NA
J gene: TRBJ2-2
V gene: TRBV5-1

CDR3 DNA: TGTGCCAGCTCACTAGCGGGAGGAATGGAGACCCAGTACTTC
CDR3 protein: CASSLAGGMETQYF
CDR3 length: 14
clone size: NA
D gene: TRBD2
J gene: TRBJ2-5
V gene: TRBV7-9

CDR3 DNA: TGTGCCAGCAGCCTAGACAGTTACGAGCAGTACTTC
CDR3 protein: CASSLDSYEQYF
CDR3 length: 12
clone size: NA
D gene: NA
J gene: TRBJ2-7
V gene: TRBV11-2

CDR3 DNA: TGCGCCAGCAGCCAGGACTATAACGGGGACGAGCAGTACTTC
CDR3 protein: CASSQDYNGDEQYF
CDR3 length: 14
clone size: NA
D gene: NA
J gene: TRBJ2-7
V gene: TRBV5-1

CDR3 DNA: TGCGCCAGCAGCTTGGAAGGAGGCAATCAGCCCCAGCATTTT
CDR3 protein: CASSLEGGNQPQHF
CDR3 length: 14
clone size: NA
D gene: NA
J gene: TRBJ1-5
V gene: TRBV5-1

CDR3 DNA: TGTGCCAGCAGCCAAGAATTCGGCAGGACAGATACGCAGTATTTT
CDR3 protein: CASSQEFGRTDTQYF
CDR3 length: 15
clone size: once
D gene: NA
J gene: TRBJ2-3
V gene: TRBV14

CDR3 DNA: TGTGCCAGTAGTATAAGAGGGAGAACTGAAGCTTTCTTT
CDR3 protein: CASSIRGRTEAFF
CDR3 length: 13
clone size: NA
D gene: NA
J gene: TRBJ1-1
V gene: TRBV19

CDR3 DNA: TGTGCCAGCTCACCGCCGGGGGTACCCTACGAGCAGTACTTC
CDR3 protein: CASSPPGVPYEQYF
CDR3 length: 14
clone size: NA
D gene: NA
J gene: TRBJ2-7
V gene: TRBV18

CDR3 DNA: TGTGCCAGCAGCTTAGCGGGGGTATACAATGAGCAGTTCTTC
CDR3 protein: CASSLAGVYNEQFF
CDR3 length: 14
clone size: NA
D gene: TRBD2
J gene: TRBJ2-1
V gene: TRBV7-3

CDR3 DNA: TGTGCCAGCAGCCAGGGGCGGGGGTTCTACAATGAGCAGTTCTTC
CDR3 protein: CASSQGRGFYNEQFF
CDR3 length: 15
clone size: NA
D gene: NA
J gene: TRBJ2-1
V gene: TRBV11-2

CDR3 DNA: TGTGCCAGCAGTTCAAACAGGGGCTCCTACGAGCAGTACTTC
CDR3 protein: CASSSNRGSYEQYF
CDR3 length: 14
clone size: NA
D gene: TRBD1
J gene: TRBJ2-7
V gene: TRBV28

CDR3 DNA: TGTGCCAGCAGCCGCCGTGTCGGGGGCACTGAAGCTTTCTTT
CDR3 protein: CASSRRVGGTEAFF
CDR3 length: 14
clone size: few
D gene: NA
J gene: TRBJ1-1
V gene: TRBV6-5

CDR3 DNA: TGCGCCAGCAGCTCGACTAGCGTTTCGGGGGAGACCCAGTACTTC
CDR3 protein: CASSSTSVSGETQYF
CDR3 length: 15
clone size: NA
D gene: TRBD2
J gene: TRBJ2-5
V gene: TRBV5-1

CDR3 DNA: TGCGCCAGCAGCCAATCGCGGGCGGGAGTATACAATGAGCAGTTCTTC
CDR3 protein: CASSQSRAGVYNEQFF
CDR3 length: 16
clone size: few
D gene: TRBD2
J gene: TRBJ2-1
V gene: TRBV4-3

CDR3 DNA: TGTGCCTACGACCCCGGGGGGACTAGCTTATACTTC
CDR3 protein: CAYDPGGTSLYF
CDR3 length: 12
clone size: NA
D gene: TRBD2
J gene: TRBJ2-5
V gene: TRBV30

CDR3 DNA: TGTGCCTCAGGGCAGGGAGGGAATCAGCCCCAGCATTTT
CDR3 protein: CASGQGGNQPQHF
CDR3 length: 13
clone size: NA
D gene: NA
J gene: TRBJ1-5
V gene: TRBV2

CDR3 DNA: TGTGCCAGCAGCTCTAGGGGGACTAGCGGACCTTTCTCCTACGAGCAGTACTTC
CDR3 protein: CASSSRGTSGPFSYEQYF
CDR3 length: 18
clone size: NA
D gene: TRBD2
J gene: TRBJ2-7
V gene: TRBV7-2

CDR3 DNA: TGTGCCAGCAGTGAAGAACAGGGATCAGAAGCTTTCTTT
CDR3 protein: CASSEEQGSEAFF
CDR3 length: 13
clone size: few
D gene: NA
J gene: TRBJ1-1
V gene: TRBV2

CDR3 DNA: TGCGCCAGCAGCGTGACTAGCGGGGGGGCCACAGCCGGGGAGCTGTTTTTT
CDR3 protein: CASSVTSGGATAGELFF
CDR3 length: 17
clone size: NA
D gene: TRBD2
J gene: TRBJ2-2
V gene: TRBV5-1

CDR3 DNA: TGTGCCAGCAGCTCAGGGACAGGGAATTACGAGCAGTACTTC
CDR3 protein: CASSSGTGNYEQYF
CDR3 length: 14
clone size: NA
D gene: TRBD1
J gene: TRBJ2-7
V gene: TRBV7-6

CDR3 DNA: TGCGCCAGCAGTCAATCGTTCAGACAGCCCCAGCATTTT
CDR3 protein: CASSQSFRQPQHF
CDR3 length: 13
clone size: NA
D gene: NA
J gene: TRBJ1-5
V gene: TRBV23-1

CDR3 DNA: TGTGCCATTGCCTTCGGCTCTGGGGCCAACGTCCTGACTTTC
CDR3 protein: CAIAFGSGANVLTF
CDR3 length: 14
clone size: NA
D gene: NA
J gene: TRBJ2-6
V gene: TRBV6-6

CDR3 DNA: TGTGCCAGCAGCTTAGTAGGAGGGGCGGGCCTATCTGGAAACACCATATATTTT
CDR3 protein: CASSLVGGAGLSGNTIYF
CDR3 length: 18
clone size: NA
D gene: NA
J gene: TRBJ1-3
V gene: TRBV13

CDR3 DNA: TGTGCCTGGAAGCCCGGGACAGGGGAAGCTTTCTTT
CDR3 protein: CAWKPGTGEAFF
CDR3 length: 12
clone size: few
D gene: TRBD1
J gene: TRBJ1-1
V gene: TRBV30

CDR3 DNA: TGTGCCACCAGCGCCCGTGAAAGTAGCTCCTACAATGAGCAGTTCTTC
CDR3 protein: CATSARESSSYNEQFF
CDR3 length: 16
clone size: once
D gene: NA
J gene: TRBJ2-1
V gene: TRBV15

CDR3 DNA: TGTGCCAGCAGTGAATCCGCGGGTGGATACACAGATACGCAGTATTTT
CDR3 protein: CASSESAGGYTDTQYF
CDR3 length: 16
clone size: NA
D gene: NA
J gene: TRBJ2-3
V gene: TRBV25-1

CDR3 DNA: TGTGCCAGCAGCGTAACTTCAGGGGGGAATGAGCAGTTCTTC
CDR3 protein: CASSVTSGGNEQFF
CDR3 length: 14
clone size: NA
D gene: NA
J gene: TRBJ2-1
V gene: TRBV9

CDR3 DNA: TGCGCCAGCAGCCAAGCCGGGACAGGGGTCTACGAGCAGTACTTC
CDR3 protein: CASSQAGTGVYEQYF
CDR3 length: 15
clone size: NA
D gene: TRBD1
J gene: TRBJ2-7
V gene: TRBV4-1

CDR3 DNA: TGTGCCAGCAGCCAAGATCATCCACAGGGAAAAGAGACCCAGTACTTC
CDR3 protein: CASSQDHPQGKETQYF
CDR3 length: 16
clone size: NA
D gene: NA
J gene: TRBJ2-5
V gene: TRBV4-2

CDR3 DNA: TGTGCCAGCAGCTTAAGGTTGGGACAGGGCAGTAACACTGAAGCTTTCTTT
CDR3 protein: CASSLRLGQGSNTEAFF
CDR3 length: 17
clone size: NA
D gene: TRBD1
J gene: TRBJ1-1
V gene: TRBV7-2

CDR3 DNA: TGCGCCAGCAGTGAGTCCCTAGAGGCCGCTAAGTTCTTC
CDR3 protein: CASSESLEAAKFF
CDR3 length: 13
clone size: NA
D gene: NA
J gene: TRBJ2-1
V gene: TRBV10-1

CDR3 DNA: TGCGCCAGCAGCTTTACAGGGGGCTCATACAATGAGCAGTTCTTC
CDR3 protein: CASSFTGGSYNEQFF
CDR3 length: 15
clone size: once
D gene: TRBD1
J gene: TRBJ2-1
V gene: TRBV5-1

CDR3 DNA: TGTGCCAGCACCGGACAGGCAGGAAACACCATATATTTT
CDR3 protein: CASTGQAGNTIYF
CDR3 length: 13
clone size: NA
D gene: TRBD1
J gene: TRBJ1-3
V gene: TRBV18

CDR3 DNA: TGTGCCAGCTCACCCAGGACGACAGGGGACAACTATGGCTACACCTTC
CDR3 protein: CASSPRTTGDNYGYTF
CDR3 length: 16
clone size: NA
D gene: TRBD1
J gene: TRBJ1-2
V gene: TRBV18

CDR3 DNA: TGTGCCAGCAGCGATGGACCCCGGGGCACTGAAGCTTTCTTT
CDR3 protein: CASSDGPRGTEAFF
CDR3 length: 14
clone size: NA
D gene: NA
J gene: TRBJ1-1
V gene: TRBV7-3

CDR3 DNA: TGTGCCAGCAGTTACTCGGTCAGGGCAACTAATGAAGCTTTCTTT
CDR3 protein: CASSYSVRATNEAFF
CDR3 length: 15
clone size: NA
D gene: NA
J gene: TRBJ1-1
V gene: TRBV6-6

CDR3 DNA: TGTGCCTGGAGGGAAAAAAGGACAGGGGGACAAGAGACCCAGTACTTC
CDR3 protein: CAWREKRTGGQETQYF
CDR3 length: 16
clone size: NA
D gene: TRBD1
J gene: TRBJ2-5
V gene: TRBV30

CDR3 DNA: TGTGCCAGCAGACTAGTCTTAGGCCAGGGGGGCGGCTACACCTTC
CDR3 protein: CASRLVLGQGGGYTF
CDR3 length: 15
clone size: few
D gene: TRBD1
J gene: TRBJ1-2
V gene: TRBV7-9

CDR3 DNA: TGTGCCAGCAGAGACGGACGGAGGGATTACGAGCAGTACTTC
CDR3 protein: CASRDGRRDYEQYF
CDR3 length: 14
clone size: NA
D gene: NA
J gene: TRBJ2-7
V gene: TRBV11-2

CDR3 DNA: TGTGCCAGTAGTGCGCGGCCGGGGGGCTACTACGAGCAGTACTTC
CDR3 protein: CASSARPGGYYEQYF
CDR3 length: 15
clone size: few
D gene: NA
J gene: TRBJ2-7
V gene: TRBV19

CDR3 DNA: TGCGCCAGCAGCCCCAGAACGAATGAGCAGTTCTTC
CDR3 protein: CASSPRTNEQFF
CDR3 length: 12
clone size: few
D gene: NA
J gene: TRBJ2-1
V gene: TRBV5-1

CDR3 DNA: TGTGCCAGCAGCGGGGGGGGCTATGGCTACACCTTC
CDR3 protein: CASSGGGYGYTF
CDR3 length: 12
clone size: NA
D gene: NA
J gene: TRBJ1-2
V gene: TRBV5-7

CDR3 DNA: TGTGCCAGCAGCCACACCGACAGGGAGAATTCACCCCTCCACTTT
CDR3 protein: CASSHTDRENSPLHF
CDR3 length: 15
clone size: few
D gene: TRBD1
J gene: TRBJ1-6
V gene: TRBV4-2

CDR3 DNA: TGTGCCAGCAGCTTAGACCCCATCGGGGGCTCTGGAAACACCATATATTTT
CDR3 protein: CASSLDPIGGSGNTIYF
CDR3 length: 17
clone size: NA
D gene: NA
J gene: TRBJ1-3
V gene: TRBV7-2

CDR3 DNA: TGTGCCAGCTCACCCCCGGGAACAGGGTCCGGGGAGCTGTTTTTT
CDR3 protein: CASSPPGTGSGELFF
CDR3 length: 15
clone size: NA
D gene: NA
J gene: TRBJ2-2
V gene: TRBV18

CDR3 DNA: TGTGCCAGCAGCCCCAACAGGGAAGAGACCCAGTACTTC
CDR3 protein: CASSPNREETQYF
CDR3 length: 13
clone size: NA
D gene: NA
J gene: TRBJ2-5
V gene: TRBV13

CDR3 DNA: TGTGCCAGTAGTATAGATAGACAGAACTATGGCTACACCTTC
CDR3 protein: CASSIDRQNYGYTF
CDR3 length: 14
clone size: NA
D gene: NA
J gene: TRBJ1-2
V gene: TRBV19

CDR3 DNA: TGTGCCAGCAGTTTCAACAGGAATCCTAGCACAGATACGCAGTATTTT
CDR3 protein: CASSFNRNPSTDTQYF
CDR3 length: 16
clone size: NA
D gene: NA
J gene: TRBJ2-3
V gene: TRBV27

CDR3 DNA: TGCGCCAGCAGCACGGGCGGTAGCGGGGATACGCAGTATTTT
CDR3 protein: CASSTGGSGDTQYF
CDR3 length: 14
clone size: NA
D gene: TRBD2
J gene: TRBJ2-3
V gene: TRBV5-1

CDR3 DNA: TGCGCCAGCAGCTTAAAACCAGACAGGGACACCATATATTTT
CDR3 protein: CASSLKPDRDTIYF
CDR3 length: 14
clone size: few
D gene: TRBD1
J gene: TRBJ1-3
V gene: TRBV5-1

CDR3 DNA: TGTGCCAGCAGCCTAGGCGCTAAGCGGGGACATGCAGATACGCAGTATTTT
CDR3 protein: CASSLGAKRGHADTQYF
CDR3 length: 17
clone size: NA
D gene: NA
J gene: TRBJ2-3
V gene: TRBV11-2

CDR3 DNA: TGTGCCAGCAGTTGGACAGGGGCGTCGAACTATGGCTACACCTTC
CDR3 protein: CASSWTGASNYGYTF
CDR3 length: 15
clone size: once
D gene: TRBD1
J gene: TRBJ1-2
V gene: TRBV11-1

CDR3 DNA: TGCGCCAGCAGCTTGACATCGAACACTGAAGCTTTCTTT
CDR3 protein: CASSLTSNTEAFF
CDR3 length: 13
clone size: NA
D gene: NA
J gene: TRBJ1-1
V gene: TRBV5-1

CDR3 DNA: TGTGCCAGCAGTGAAAACACAGTCTCATCCTACGAGCAGTACTTC
CDR3 protein: CASSENTVSSYEQYF
CDR3 length: 15
clone size: NA
D gene: NA
J gene: TRBJ2-7
V gene: TRBV6-1

CDR3 DNA: TGCAGCATGCGGCTAGCGGGGAGGTACAATGAGCAGTTCTTC
CDR3 protein: CSMRLAGRYNEQFF
CDR3 length: 14
clone size: NA
D gene: TRBD2
J gene: TRBJ2-1
V gene: TRBV29-1

CDR3 DNA: TGTGCCAGCAGCAGGGGGACTAGCGGCACCTACAATGAGCAGTTCTTC
CDR3 protein: CASSRGTSGTYNEQFF
CDR3 length: 16
clone size: NA
D gene: TRBD2
J gene: TRBJ2-1
V gene: TRBV5-4